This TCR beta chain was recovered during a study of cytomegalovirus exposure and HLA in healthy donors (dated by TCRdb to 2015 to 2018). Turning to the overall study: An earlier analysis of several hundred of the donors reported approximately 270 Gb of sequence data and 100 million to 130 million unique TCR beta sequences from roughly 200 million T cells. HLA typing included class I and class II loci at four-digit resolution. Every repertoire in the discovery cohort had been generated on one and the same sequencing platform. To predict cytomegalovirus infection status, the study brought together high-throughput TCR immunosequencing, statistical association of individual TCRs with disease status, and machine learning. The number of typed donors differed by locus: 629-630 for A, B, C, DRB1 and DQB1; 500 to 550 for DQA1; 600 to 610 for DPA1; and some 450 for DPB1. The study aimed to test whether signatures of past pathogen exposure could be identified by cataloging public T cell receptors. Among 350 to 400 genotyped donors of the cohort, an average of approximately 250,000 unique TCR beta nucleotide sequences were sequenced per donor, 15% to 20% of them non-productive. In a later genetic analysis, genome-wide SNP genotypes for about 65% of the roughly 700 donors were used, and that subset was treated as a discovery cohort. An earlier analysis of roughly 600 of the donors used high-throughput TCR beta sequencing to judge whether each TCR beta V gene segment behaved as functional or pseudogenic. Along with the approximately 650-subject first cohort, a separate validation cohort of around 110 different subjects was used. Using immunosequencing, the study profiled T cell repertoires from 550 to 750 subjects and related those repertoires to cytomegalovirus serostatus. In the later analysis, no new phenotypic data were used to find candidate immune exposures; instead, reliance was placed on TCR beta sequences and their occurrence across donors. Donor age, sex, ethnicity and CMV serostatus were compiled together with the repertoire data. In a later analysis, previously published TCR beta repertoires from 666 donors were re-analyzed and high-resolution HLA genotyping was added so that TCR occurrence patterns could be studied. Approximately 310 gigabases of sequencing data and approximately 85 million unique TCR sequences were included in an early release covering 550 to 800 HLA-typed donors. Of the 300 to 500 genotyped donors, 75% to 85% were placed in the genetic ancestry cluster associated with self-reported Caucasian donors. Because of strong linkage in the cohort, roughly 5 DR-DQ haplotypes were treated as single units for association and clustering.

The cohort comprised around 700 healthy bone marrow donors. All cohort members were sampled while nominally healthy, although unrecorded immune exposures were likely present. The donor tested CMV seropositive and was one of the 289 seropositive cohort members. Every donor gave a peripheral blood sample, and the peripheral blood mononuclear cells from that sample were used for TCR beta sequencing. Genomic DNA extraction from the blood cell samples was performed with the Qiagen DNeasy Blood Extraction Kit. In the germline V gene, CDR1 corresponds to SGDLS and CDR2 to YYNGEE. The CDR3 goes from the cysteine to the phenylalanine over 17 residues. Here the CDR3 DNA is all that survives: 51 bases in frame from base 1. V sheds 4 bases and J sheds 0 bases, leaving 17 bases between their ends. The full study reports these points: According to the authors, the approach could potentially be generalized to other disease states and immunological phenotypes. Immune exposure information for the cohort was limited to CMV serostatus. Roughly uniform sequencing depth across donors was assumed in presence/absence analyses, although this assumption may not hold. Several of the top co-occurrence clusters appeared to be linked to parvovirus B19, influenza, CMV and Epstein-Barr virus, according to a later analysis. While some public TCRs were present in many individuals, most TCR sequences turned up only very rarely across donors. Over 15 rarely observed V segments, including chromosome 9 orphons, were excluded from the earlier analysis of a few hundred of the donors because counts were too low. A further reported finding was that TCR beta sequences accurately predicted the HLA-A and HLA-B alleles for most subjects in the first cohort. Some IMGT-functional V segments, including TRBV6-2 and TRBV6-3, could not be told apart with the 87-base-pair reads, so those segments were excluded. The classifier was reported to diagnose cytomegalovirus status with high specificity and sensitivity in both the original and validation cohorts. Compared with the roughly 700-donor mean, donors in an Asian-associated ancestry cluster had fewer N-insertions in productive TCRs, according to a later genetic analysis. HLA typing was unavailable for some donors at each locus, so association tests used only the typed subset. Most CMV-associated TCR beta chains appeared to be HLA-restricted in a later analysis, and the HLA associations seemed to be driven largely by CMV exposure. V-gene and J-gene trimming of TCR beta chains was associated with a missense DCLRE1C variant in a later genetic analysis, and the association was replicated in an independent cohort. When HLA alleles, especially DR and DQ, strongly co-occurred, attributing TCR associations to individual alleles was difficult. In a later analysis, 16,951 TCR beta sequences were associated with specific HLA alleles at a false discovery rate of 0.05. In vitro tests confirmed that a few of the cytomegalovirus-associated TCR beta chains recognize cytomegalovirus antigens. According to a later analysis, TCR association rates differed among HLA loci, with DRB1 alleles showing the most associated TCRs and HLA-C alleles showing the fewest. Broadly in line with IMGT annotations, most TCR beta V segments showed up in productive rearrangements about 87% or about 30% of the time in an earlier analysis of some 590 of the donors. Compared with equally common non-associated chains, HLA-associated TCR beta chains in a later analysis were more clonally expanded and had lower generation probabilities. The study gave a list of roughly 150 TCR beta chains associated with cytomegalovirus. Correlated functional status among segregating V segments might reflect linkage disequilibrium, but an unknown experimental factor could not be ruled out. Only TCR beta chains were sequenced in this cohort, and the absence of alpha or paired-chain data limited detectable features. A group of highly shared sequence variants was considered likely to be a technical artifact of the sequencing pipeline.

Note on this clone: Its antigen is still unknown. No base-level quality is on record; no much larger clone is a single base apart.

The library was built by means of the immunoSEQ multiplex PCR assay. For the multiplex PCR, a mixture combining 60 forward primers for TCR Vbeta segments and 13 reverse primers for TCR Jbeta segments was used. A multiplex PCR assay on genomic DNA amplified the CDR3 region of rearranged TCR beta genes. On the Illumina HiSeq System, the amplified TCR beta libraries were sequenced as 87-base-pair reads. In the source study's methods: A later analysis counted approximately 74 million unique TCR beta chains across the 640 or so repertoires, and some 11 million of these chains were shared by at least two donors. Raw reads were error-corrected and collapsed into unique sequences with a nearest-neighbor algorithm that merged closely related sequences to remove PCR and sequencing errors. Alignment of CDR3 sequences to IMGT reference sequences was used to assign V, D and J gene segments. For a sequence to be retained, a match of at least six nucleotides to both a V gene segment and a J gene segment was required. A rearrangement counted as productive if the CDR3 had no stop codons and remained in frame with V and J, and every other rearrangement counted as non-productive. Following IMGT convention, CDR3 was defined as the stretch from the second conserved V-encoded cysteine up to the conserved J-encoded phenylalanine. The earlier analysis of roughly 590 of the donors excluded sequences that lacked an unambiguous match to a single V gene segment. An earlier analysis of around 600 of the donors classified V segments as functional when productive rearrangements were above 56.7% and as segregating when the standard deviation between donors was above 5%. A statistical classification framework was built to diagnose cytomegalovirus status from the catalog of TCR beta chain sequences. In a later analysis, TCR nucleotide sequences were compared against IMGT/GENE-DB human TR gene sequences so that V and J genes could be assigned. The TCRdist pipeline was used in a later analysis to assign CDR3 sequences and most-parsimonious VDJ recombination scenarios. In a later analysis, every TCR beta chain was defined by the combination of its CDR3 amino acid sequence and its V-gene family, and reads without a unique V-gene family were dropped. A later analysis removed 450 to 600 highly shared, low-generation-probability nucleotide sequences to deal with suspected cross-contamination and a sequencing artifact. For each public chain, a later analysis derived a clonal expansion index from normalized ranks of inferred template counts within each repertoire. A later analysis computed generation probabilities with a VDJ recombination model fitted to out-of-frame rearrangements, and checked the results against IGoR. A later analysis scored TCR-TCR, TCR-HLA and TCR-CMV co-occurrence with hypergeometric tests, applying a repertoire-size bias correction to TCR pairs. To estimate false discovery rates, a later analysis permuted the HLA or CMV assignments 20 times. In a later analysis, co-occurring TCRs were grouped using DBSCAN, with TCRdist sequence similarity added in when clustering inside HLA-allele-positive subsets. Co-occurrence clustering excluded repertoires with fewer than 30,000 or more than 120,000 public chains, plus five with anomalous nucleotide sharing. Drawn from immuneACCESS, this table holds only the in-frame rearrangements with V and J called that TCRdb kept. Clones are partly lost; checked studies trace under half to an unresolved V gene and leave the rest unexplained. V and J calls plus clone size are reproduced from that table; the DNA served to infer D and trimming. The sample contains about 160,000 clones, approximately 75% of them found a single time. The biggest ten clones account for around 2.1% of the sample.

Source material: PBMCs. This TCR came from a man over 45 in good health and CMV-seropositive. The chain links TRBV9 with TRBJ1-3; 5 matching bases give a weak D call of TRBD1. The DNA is TGTGCCAGCAGCCCGACGAGCGGGGCCTCCTCTGGAAACACCATATATTTT. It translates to CASSPTSGASSGNTIYF.